Shown below are 17 T cell receptor beta chains from a single sample sequenced in a study of blood T cell repertoires in COVID-19. Sequencing was performed with immunoSEQ multiplex PCR; in TCRdb, only in-frame clones are kept and a portion is missing. The profile shows about 210,000 clones, about nine tenths of them singletons. The sequenced sample consisted of PBMCs or T cells enriched from blood (not recorded which). These receptors all come from a man between 18 and 35 years old with acute COVID-19.

The rearrangement joins TRBV4-1 to TRBJ2-1; possible D gene TRBD1, 6 bases. Trimming left V 6 bases short and J 1 base short, with 10 bases between. The CDR3 runs to 14 residues. Germline CDR1 MGHRA, CDR2 YSYEKL. Written as DNA, the CDR3 is TGCGCCAGCAGAACAGGGATGTCCTACAATGAGCAGTTCTTC. This gives the protein CASRTGMSYNEQFF.

The rearrangement uses TRBV14 and TRBJ2-7; D call uncertain. The CDR3 runs 14 residues. With 4 bases removed from V and 0 bases from J, the gap between germline ends came to 10 bases. Germline V gene sequence: CDR1 SGHDN, CDR2 FVKESK. The CDR3 loop is CASSPIGSSYEQYF. CDR3 nucleotide sequence: TGTGCCAGCAGCCCGATCGGGTCCTCCTACGAGCAGTACTTC.

This rearrangement joins TRBV23-1 to TRBJ1-3; 8 positions match TRBD1. TRBV23-1 is given ORF status, its function remaining uncertain. V shed 4 bases, J shed 2 bases, and the junction held 16 bases outside the gene matches. This CDR3 is built from 19 residues. Here the CDR3 DNA reads TGCGCCAGCAGTCCCGGACAGGGAAAATCATTCCGAACTGGAAACACCATATATTTT. Translating gives CASSPGQGKSFRTGNTIYF.

This clone was counted ten times or more. The J gene is TRBJ1-2, the V gene TRBV4-3, with D maybe TRBD1 (5 bases). V lost 1 base to trimming and J lost 5 bases, with 17 bases between them. Germline CDR1 reads LGHNA; CDR2 reads YSLEER. There are 16 residues in the CDR3. The CDR3 coding sequence is TGCGCCAGCAGCCAAGGGAATTCTGACAGCGCTTATGGCTACACCTTC. Translation gives CASSQGNSDSAYGYTF.

The chain is built from TRBV9 and TRBJ2-3; D perhaps matches TRBD1 (5 bases). The germline V gene encodes CDR1 SGDLS and CDR2 YYNGEE. Trimming removed 7 bases at V and 2 bases at J, with 11 bases between. The CDR3 has 13 residues. The DNA of the CDR3 is TGTGCCAGCCAGGGCATGACCACAGATACGCAGTATTTT. It translates to CASQGMTTDTQYF.

The chain carries TRBV28 and TRBJ2-5; possible D gene TRBD2, 6 bases. The CDR3 sequence is 16 residues long. Germline assignment: CDR1 MDHEN and CDR2 SYDVKM. V shed 4 bases and J shed 3 bases, with 18 bases lying between them. CDR3 DNA: TGTGCCAGCAGTTCTCCCGGGGCGCGGAGGGAAGAGACCCAGTACTTC. Protein sequence: CASSSPGARREETQYF.

The chain carries TRBV14 and TRBJ2-1, with D maybe TRBD1 (6 bases). V was cut by 1 base and J by 1 base, with 23 bases left in between. This CDR3 has 20 residues. Germline assignment: CDR1 SGHDN and CDR2 FVKESK. The CDR3 coding sequence is TGTGCCAGCAGCCAAGGTCGGCAGGGGCGGACCTGCTGGTCCTACAATGAGCAGTTCTTC. Protein: CASSQGRQGRTCWSYNEQFF. The full variable domain, its missing parts supplied by reference TRBV14 and TRBJ2-1, is EAGVTQFPSHSVIEKGQTVTLRCDPISGHDNLYWYRRVMGKEIKFLLHFVKESKQDESGMPNNRFLAERTGGTYSTLKVQPAELEDSGVYFCASSQGRQGRTCWSYNEQFFGPGTRLTVL.

The chain has TRBV30 and TRBJ1-6, with a possible D match to TRBD1 (6 bases). CDR1 and CDR2 (germline): GTSNPN, SVGIG (reference sequence). The V gene lost 3 bases and the J gene lost 1 base, with 7 bases spanning the gap. The CDR3 has 14 residues. In DNA form, the CDR3 reads TGTGCCTGGAGACAGGGTTCCTATAATTCACCCCTCCACTTT. Translated: CAWRQGSYNSPLHF.

This rearrangement joins TRBV9 to TRBJ2-1; unclear D gene. V lost 4 bases and J lost 5, with 7 bases in between. Germline loops: CDR1 SGDLS, CDR2 YYNGEE. This CDR3 region has 12 residues. CDR3 region: CASSPRDNEQFF. Here the CDR3 DNA reads TGTGCCAGCAGCCCCCGAGACAATGAGCAGTTCTTC.

The rearrangement joins TRBV4-2 to TRBJ2-7; 8 nucleotides match TRBD2. The length of the CDR3 is 15 residues. CDR1 LGHNA and CDR2 YNFKEQ come from the germline V gene. V shed 1 base, J shed 2 bases, and the junction held 4 bases outside the gene matches. The CDR3 nucleotides are TGTGCCAGCAGCCAAGTAACTAGCGGACCCTACGAGCAGTACTTC. It translates to CASSQVTSGPYEQYF.

The V and J genes are TRBV6-5 and TRBJ2-7, with a possible D match to TRBD2 (5 bases). The V gene lost 5 bases and the J gene lost 4 bases, with 12 bases spanning the gap. The CDR3 length is 13 residues. Germline V gene data show CDR1 as MNHEY and CDR2 as SVGAGI. CDR3 sequence (DNA): TGTGCCAGCAGTAACCTAGGGAGTTACGAGCAGTACTTC. This sequence encodes CASSNLGSYEQYF.

The chain joins TRBV28 to TRBJ1-1; no reliable D call. Germline V gene lookup returns CDR1 MDHEN and CDR2 SYDVKM. V dropped 2 bases and J dropped 8 bases, with 21 bases sitting between them. The CDR3 sequence is 16 residues long. The CDR3: CASSLIRARPTREAFF. In DNA, the CDR3 is TGTGCCAGCAGTTTAATTCGCGCCCGGCCGACAAGGGAAGCTTTCTTT. Full variable domain (rest looked up from reference TRBV28 and TRBJ1-1): DVKVTQSSRYLVKRTGEKVFLECVQDMDHENMFWYRQDPGLGLRLIYFSYDVKMKEKGDIPEGYSVSREKKERFSLILESASTNQTSMYLCASSLIRARPTREAFFGQGTRLTVV.

This chain joins TRBV28 and TRBJ1-2, with a possible D match to TRBD1 (6 bases). Germline V CDR1 and CDR2: MDHEN, SYDVKM. The CDR3 is 14 amino acids. Trimming took 3 bases from V and 0 from J, leaving 8 bases between them. CDR3 in DNA: TGTGCCAGCAGTTTGGACAGAGCTAACTATGGCTACACCTTC. This translates into CASSLDRANYGYTF.

The V call is TRBV4-1, the J call TRBJ2-7; TRBD2 agrees at 13 bases. V lost 0 bases to trimming and J lost 4 bases; unmatched junction nucleotides: 3. This CDR3 region has 16 residues. In germline, CDR1 is MGHRA, CDR2 YSYEKL. The CDR3 region is CASSQDWTSGSYEQYF. The CDR3 nucleotides read TGCGCCAGCAGCCAAGATTGGACTAGCGGGAGTTACGAGCAGTACTTC.

The chain is built from TRBV18 and TRBJ1-1, with TRBD1 matching over 7 bases. The V gene's germline CDR1 is KGHSH and CDR2 LQKENI. This CDR3 contains 17 residues. V trimming: 6 bases; J trimming: 1 base; junction bases outside the gene matches: 14. The CDR3 coding sequence is TGTGCCAGCTCGAGACAGGGTTTCGGCGGAGGGAACACTGAAGCTTTCTTT. This encodes CASSRQGFGGGNTEAFF.

The genes are TRBV2 and TRBJ2-5; D is unresolved. V lost 2 bases and J lost 4, with 11 bases in between. Germline V lookup: CDR1 SNHLY, CDR2 FYNNEI. This CDR3 has 14 amino acids. The CDR3 protein is CASSETSLAETQYF. CDR3 coding DNA: TGTGCCAGCAGTGAAACCTCTCTGGCAGAGACCCAGTACTTC.

The genes are TRBV27 and TRBJ2-2; 10 bases are a match to TRBD1. CDR1 and CDR2 from the germline V gene are MNHEY and SMNVEV (reference sequence). The V gene end was trimmed by 6 bases and the J gene end by 4 bases; junction bases not matched to a gene: 17. The CDR3 has 19 residues. The CDR3 DNA is TGTGCCAGCAGGCCGGATGGGACAGGGGTTTATGTGAGCACCGGGGAGCTGTTTTTT. Translated: CASRPDGTGVYVSTGELFF.